This is a list of T cell receptor beta chains from one sample in a study of beta chain features in type 1 diabetes. Assay: immunoSEQ multiplex PCR; the TCRdb copy retains only in-frame clones and omits some. The repertoire holds about 140,000 clones, about 13% seen once, with under 1.5% in the top ten. The sample was central memory CD4+ T cells from blood. All receptors derive from a man aged 18 to 29 with type 1 diabetes. CDR3s include the opening cysteine and the closing phenylalanine or tryptophan. D genes are given only for firm matches. Clone size is given for some rows only: seen once, a few or many times, or a class if the clone is expanded.

TRBJ1-4 NA NA TRBV30 CAWRLLGVGEKLFF TGTGCCTGGAGGCTCCTTGGAGTGGGAGAAAAACTGTTTTTT
TRBJ2-3 many TRBD2 TRBV7-9 CASSRGGSTDTQYF TGTGCCAGCAGCCGCGGGGGGAGCACAGATACGCAGTATTTT
TRBJ1-6 few NA TRBV7-6 CASSFEGGGDSPLHF TGTGCCAGCAGCTTCGAGGGAGGAGGTGATTCACCCCTCCACTTT
TRBJ1-5 few NA TRBV19 CASSIQGQPNQPQHF TGTGCCAGTAGTATTCAGGGTCAGCCCAATCAGCCCCAGCATTTT
TRBJ1-1 NA TRBD1 TRBV28 CASSPSTGDVAFF TGTGCCAGCAGTCCCTCGACAGGGGATGTTGCTTTCTTT
TRBJ2-5 few NA TRBV11-2 CASSLGSKTQYF TGTGCCAGCAGCTTAGGATCCAAGACCCAGTACTTC
TRBJ1-1 NA TRBD1 TRBV4-2 CASSRTGTGGPEAFF TGTGCCAGCAGCCGAACCGGGACAGGGGGACCTGAAGCTTTCTTT
TRBJ1-1 few NA TRBV5-6 CASSLFQLSNTEAFF TGTGCCAGCAGCTTGTTTCAGTTATCGAACACTGAAGCTTTCTTT
TRBJ2-5 NA TRBD1 TRBV2 CASSEALGTGEETQYF TGTGCCAGCAGTGAAGCGCTAGGGACAGGAGAAGAGACCCAGTACTTC
TRBJ2-1 many NA TRBV4-1 CASSLLGGDEQFF TGCGCCAGCAGCCTATTAGGGGGGGATGAGCAGTTCTTC
TRBJ1-5 NA NA TRBV25-1 CASSFGGQPQHF TGTGCCAGCAGTTTTGGGGGTCAGCCCCAGCATTTT
TRBJ1-4 few NA TRBV20-1 CSALDEKLFF TGCAGTGCTCTGGATGAAAAACTGTTTTTT
TRBJ2-7 NA NA TRBV7-9 CASSLSRGSYEQYF TGTGCCAGCAGCTTAAGCAGGGGTTCCTACGAGCAGTACTTC
TRBJ2-3 NA NA TRBV6-6 CASVGLGTDTQYF TGTGCCAGCGTGGGCTTGGGCACAGATACGCAGTATTTT
TRBJ2-5 few TRBD2 TRBV11-3 CASSLGLAGQETQYF TGTGCCAGCAGCTTAGGCCTAGCGGGCCAAGAGACCCAGTACTTC
TRBJ1-2 few NA TRBV30 CAWSSREFYGYTF TGTGCCTGGAGTTCCAGGGAGTTCTATGGCTACACCTTC
TRBJ2-1 NA NA TRBV7-2 CASSLVSAANEQFF TGTGCCAGCAGCTTAGTTTCAGCCGCCAATGAGCAGTTCTTC
TRBJ2-5 few NA TRBV15 CATSRPPVETQYF TGTGCCACCAGCAGGCCCCCTGTGGAGACCCAGTACTTC
TRBJ1-6 NA NA TRBV30 CAWSVTESPLHF TGTGCCTGGAGTGTTACGGAATCACCCCTCCACTTT
TRBJ1-1 NA TRBD1 TRBV13 CASSLGQGATEAFF TGTGCCAGCAGCTTAGGGCAGGGGGCTACTGAAGCTTTCTTT
TRBJ2-7 few TRBD1 TRBV7-9 CASSPPGTGSSYEQYF TGTGCCAGCAGCCCTCCCGGGACAGGGAGTTCCTACGAGCAGTACTTC
TRBJ2-5 few TRBD1 TRBV28 CASGTGGLQETQYF TGTGCCAGCGGAACAGGGGGCCTTCAAGAGACCCAGTACTTC
TRBJ1-5 few TRBD1 TRBV6-5 CASSRDGQGMLPQHF TGTGCCAGCAGTCGCGATGGACAGGGAATGTTGCCCCAGCATTTT